The clone carrying this T cell receptor (beta chain) was counted many times. Its target is not known. Trimming removed 4 bases from V and 6 bases from J; junction bases left unmatched: 11. This CDR3 has 16 amino acids. Germline V CDR1 and CDR2: SNHLY, FYNNEI. This entry is derived from a study of early T cells in non-severe SARS-CoV-2 infection. Study results and caveats: Private and CD4 specificities were missed by VDJdb matching, skewed to anti-spike CD8.

Researchers attached unique molecular identifiers to individual cDNA molecules. MiXCR was run by TCRdb on the 5' RACE reads, yielding one entry per CDR3 protein. The data hold around 25,000 distinct CDR3 sequences, with about 4% observed a single time. The chain uses TRBV2 and TRBJ2-2; 7 nucleotides line up with TRBD1. The sequencing input was whole blood. The origin of this receptor is an adult who was a healthcare worker with PCR-confirmed SARS-CoV-2 infection or an uninfected control (not recorded which). This CDR3 is CASSGETGAFSGELFF. In nucleotides, the CDR3 is TGTGCCAGCAGTGGGGAAACAGGGGCATTTTCCGGGGAGCTGTTTTTT.